The TCR beta chain under discussion was sequenced for a study of T cell changes during pregnancy in multiple sclerosis. Using immunoSEQ multiplex PCR, the repertoire was profiled, and TCRdb retains in-frame clones only, with some absent. Among some 59,000 clones listed, nearly 90% were seen once. CDR1 and CDR2 from the germline V gene are SGHNT and YYREEE (reference sequence). The CDR3 extends over 16 amino acids. The germline V and J ends were trimmed by 3 bases and 0 bases, with 12 bases remaining between them. Source: peripheral blood, taken in the first trimester of pregnancy. The clonotype was recovered from a female donor with multiple sclerosis, enrolled in a pregnancy study. V gene TRBV5-4 combines with J gene TRBJ2-2, with D maybe TRBD1 (5 bases). For the CDR3, the DNA is TGTGCCAGCAGCTCCCCGACAGCTTCGAACACCGGGGAGCTGTTTTTT. Translating it yields CASSSPTASNTGELFF.